This T cell receptor beta chain was captured by sequencing in a study of blood T cell repertoires in COVID-19. Turning to the study itself: Samples representing acute and convalescent COVID-19 were sourced from the United States, Italy and Spain. The analysed material was cDNA or gDNA that came from T cells, B-cell-depleted T cells, or PBMCs.

This CDR3 has 18 residues. Losses at the gene ends were 0 bases for V and 4 bases for J; bases not matched to a gene: 9. Germline V gene data show CDR1 as LNHDA and CDR2 as SQIVND (reference sequence). Authors' analysis steps: Scientists estimated how many nucleated cells there were by amplifying reference gene primers. The method was immunoSEQ multiplex PCR; TCRdb's version includes in-frame clones alone and lacks a portion of them. D and trimming were read from the DNA, whereas the V and J calls and clone size are those reported in that table. The data hold fewer than 250,000 clones, with around 90% observed a single time.

The V gene is TRBV19, the J gene TRBJ2-7, with 13 bases fitting TRBD2. Material: peripheral blood. The clonotype comes from a man between 65 and 85 years old with acute or convalescent COVID-19. CDR3 residues: CASSIEHGTSGKVYEQYF. The CDR3 nucleotides read TGTGCCAGTAGTATAGAGCATGGGACTAGCGGGAAAGTATACGAGCAGTACTTC.